The source of this TCR beta chain is a study of CD8 T cells in ankylosing spondylitis. Broader study findings: Typical of ankylosing spondylitis blood, it appeared, was a TCR beta motif of eight highly homologous variants.

CDR3 length equals 15 residues. CDR1 is SGHTA, CDR2 FQGTGA, per germline. The trim removed 2 bases at V and 7 bases at J, leaving 7 bases unmatched. Generation of TCR beta libraries employed quantitative 5'-RACE incorporating molecular barcodes. TCRdb reprocessed the 5' RACE reads with MiXCR, giving one entry per CDR3 protein. The sample has roughly 280,000 distinct CDR3 sequences; 20% are singletons. Of note for this clonotype: Its matching antigen is unknown.

The sequencing input was blood, either unsorted or a sorted T cell fraction (not recorded which). This receptor was taken from a male donor with ankylosing spondylitis or in good health (not recorded which). J is TRBJ2-2 and V is TRBV7-3; 7 bases map to TRBD2. CDR3 nucleotides: TGTGCCAGCAGCTTAGCGGGAGAGGTCATCGGGGAGCTGTTTTTT. Translation gives CASSLAGEVIGELFF.